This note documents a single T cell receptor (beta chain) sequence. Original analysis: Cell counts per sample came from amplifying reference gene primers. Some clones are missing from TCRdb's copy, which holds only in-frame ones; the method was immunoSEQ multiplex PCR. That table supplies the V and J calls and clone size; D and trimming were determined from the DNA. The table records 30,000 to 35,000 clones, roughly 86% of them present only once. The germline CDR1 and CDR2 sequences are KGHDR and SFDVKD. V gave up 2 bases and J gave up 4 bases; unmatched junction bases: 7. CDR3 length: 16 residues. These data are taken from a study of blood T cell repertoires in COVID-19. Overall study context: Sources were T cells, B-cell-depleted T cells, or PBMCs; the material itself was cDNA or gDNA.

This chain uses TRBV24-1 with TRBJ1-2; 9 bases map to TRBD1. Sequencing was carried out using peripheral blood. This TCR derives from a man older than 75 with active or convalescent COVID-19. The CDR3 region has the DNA TGTGCCACCAGTGATTCTGGACAGGGGATTTTCTATGGCTACACCTTC. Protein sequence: CATSDSGQGIFYGYTF.